This TCR beta chain is drawn from a study of cytomegalovirus exposure and HLA in healthy donors. Study conclusions and caveats: In a later analysis, TCR beta V- and J-gene trimming was associated with a missense DCLRE1C variant. TCR association rates varied by HLA locus in a later analysis, with DRB1 highest and HLA-C lowest. High specificity and sensitivity for cytomegalovirus status were reported for the classifier.

PCR used 60 Vbeta primers and 13 Jbeta primers. Sequencing used immunoSEQ multiplex PCR; TCRdb keeps in-frame clones, though not all of them. The sample lists about 160,000 clones; roughly 81% were seen once. As regards this clone: Its cognate antigen is unknown.

The sample comprised PBMCs. The TCR sequence derives from a woman aged 50 to 60 in good health and CMV-seronegative.

The CDR3 is CASSMGDTAYEQYF. The CDR3 region has the DNA TGTGCCAGTAGTATGGGGGACACCGCCTACGAGCAGTACTTC. The chain joins TRBV19 to TRBJ2-7; the D gene is possibly TRBD1 (6 bases). The CDR3 spans 14 residues. CDR1 is LNHDA, CDR2 SQIVND, per germline (reference sequence). Trimming took off 3 bases at V and 2 bases at J, with 11 bases between the two ends.